What follows are 4 T cell receptor beta chains derived from one specimen sequenced in a study of T cell repertoires in cytomegalovirus infection. TCRdb redid the calling of the reads with MiXCR, one entry per CDR3 protein. Of hundreds of thousands of distinct CDR3 sequences listed, around a sixth are singletons. Input material: PBMCs. Every receptor here comes from a human donor in good health (CMV status not recorded). Some clones in this sample may be carry-over from other donors' samples.

The chain has TRBV4-1 and TRBJ2-7, with 11 bases lining up with TRBD1. Losses at the gene ends were 4 bases for V and 4 bases for J; bases not matched to a gene: 12. The germline V gene has CDR1 MGHRA and CDR2 YSYEKL. The length of the CDR3 is 17 residues. DNA for the CDR3: TGCGCCAGCAGCCTGAACCTACCGGGACAGGGGGGATACGAGCAGTACTTC. It is translated as CASSLNLPGQGGYEQYF.

This clonotype was seen ten or more times. This chain connects TRBV6-1 to TRBJ2-5; TRBD2 matches 11 bases. Germline CDR1 reads MNHNS; CDR2 reads SASEGT. Trimming took 5 bases from V and 3 from J; bases not matched to a gene: 5. The CDR3 is 15 amino acids. The CDR3 loop is CASSSRLAGKETQYF. In DNA form, the CDR3 reads TGTGCCAGCAGTTCAAGACTAGCGGGGAAAGAGACCCAGTACTTC.

The gene calls are TRBV6-6 and TRBJ1-6, with 10 bases fitting TRBD1. CDR1 is MNHNY, CDR2 SVGAGI, per germline (reference sequence). The CDR3 is 15 amino acids. With V trimmed by 0 bases and J by 10 bases, 3 bases remained unmatched. Written as DNA, the CDR3 is TGTGCCAGCAGTTACTCGGGACAGGGGACGTCACCCCTCCACTTT. It is translated as CASSYSGQGTSPLHF.

Only a few counts were recorded for this clonotype. The chain joins TRBV5-4 to TRBJ2-3; D remains unclear. The CDR3 is made up of 15 amino acids. V was trimmed by 0 bases and J by 0 bases, leaving 8 bases between them. The germline gives CDR1 SGHNT, CDR2 YYREEE (reference sequence). CDR3 nucleotides: TGTGCCAGCAGCTTGGGGCCTTCAAGCACAGATACGCAGTATTTT. This sequence encodes CASSLGPSSTDTQYF.